A selection of T cell receptor beta chains follows, all from one sample in a study of T cells in Graves' hyperthyroidism and ophthalmopathy. From the multiplex PCR reads, TCRdb called clonotypes with MiXCR, one entry per CDR3 protein. The repertoire includes more than 550,000 distinct CDR3 sequences, around a sixth of them detected once, and 15% to 18% sits in the top ten. Material: blood. The source of these receptors is a man aged 50-60 years with Graves' hyperthyroidism. The CDR3 runs from the conserved cysteine through the conserved F or W. Fields, in order: D gene, V gene, J gene, clone size, CDR3 DNA, CDR3 protein. The D gene is left open where the match is weak. Clone size is not always given. Where it is, it says once, few, many or a class for expanded clones.

>TRBD1|TRBV20-1|TRBJ1-1|many
TGCAGTGCTAGCCATCGGGGACAGGCGAACACTGAAGCTTTCTTT
CSASHRGQANTEAFF
>TRBD2|TRBV12-3/TRBV12-4|TRBJ2-5|.
TGTGCCAGCAGTGGGACTAGCGGGAGGGCCCGGGAGACCCGGTACTTC
CASSGTSGRARETRYF
>TRBD2|TRBV11-2|TRBJ2-5|few
TGTGCCAGCAGCTCCTTTAAAGGGAAGACTAGCGGGACAGAGACCCAGTACTTC
CASSSFKGKTSGTETQYF
>.|TRBV28|TRBJ1-4|many
TGTGCCAGCAATCCCAGGGATATTGAAAAACTGTTTTTT
CASNPRDIEKLFF
>TRBD2|TRBV19|TRBJ2-1|.
TGTGCCAGTAGTATACTAGCGGGAGGTAGGGATGAGCAGTTCTTC
CASSILAGGRDEQFF
>.|TRBV7-2|TRBJ1-4|.
TGTGCCAGCAGCTTAGTGGGTCCTGCAACTAATGAAAAACTGTTTTTT
CASSLVGPATNEKLFF
>TRBD1|TRBV12-3/TRBV12-4|TRBJ1-1|many
TGTGCCAGCAGTCCGGGACAGGGGGCGCGGAGGAACACTGAAGCTTTCTTT
CASSPGQGARRNTEAFF
>TRBD2|TRBV28|TRBJ2-2|.
TGTGCCAGCAGTCCCGGGACTAGCGGGAGGGCCGGGGAGCTGTTTTTT
CASSPGTSGRAGELFF
>.|TRBV28|TRBJ2-1|many
TGTGCCAGCACCCGACTAGTTCATGAGCAGTTCTTC
CASTRLVHEQFF
>TRBD1|TRBV5-1|TRBJ2-2|many
TGCGCCAGCAGCCCCCGGACAGGGCAGAACACCGGGGAGCTGTTTTTT
CASSPRTGQNTGELFF
>TRBD2|TRBV5-1|TRBJ2-7|.
TGCGCCAGCAGCTTGGAAACAAGAAGACTAGCGGTGTACGAGCAGTACTTC
CASSLETRRLAVYEQYF
>TRBD1|TRBV27|TRBJ2-1|many
TGTGCCAGCAGCCGACAGGGATCCTACAATGAGCAGTTCTTC
CASSRQGSYNEQFF
>.|TRBV24-1|TRBJ1-2|few
TGTGCCACCAGTGACCCCGGGCTTAGCTATGGCTACACCTTC
CATSDPGLSYGYTF
>.|TRBV6-2/TRBV6-3|TRBJ2-1|few
TGTGCCAGCAGTTACGGAGTTTGGAATGAGCAGTTCTTC
CASSYGVWNEQFF
>.|TRBV28|TRBJ1-2|many
TGTGCCAGCAGGCGGGGGGGTACTAACTATGGCTACACCTTC
CASRRGGTNYGYTF
>TRBD2|TRBV20-1|TRBJ2-7|.
TGCAGTGCTGGGGAACTAGCGGGAGATCACTACGAGCAGTACTTC
CSAGELAGDHYEQYF
>.|TRBV12-3/TRBV12-4|TRBJ2-3|many
TGTGCCAGCAGTCCCCACTTGGGAGTAGGGACCACAGATACGCAGTATTTT
CASSPHLGVGTTDTQYF
>.|TRBV12-3/TRBV12-4|TRBJ1-4|many
TGTGCCAGCACCTGGTTCCCGGGGCGTGAAAAACTGTTTTTT
CASTWFPGREKLFF
>.|TRBV30|TRBJ2-6|many
TGTGCCTGGAGTGTCGGATACTCTGGGGCCAACGTCCTGACTTTC
CAWSVGYSGANVLTF
>.|TRBV4-1|TRBJ1-1|.
TGCGCCAGCAGCCAAGAGAGTTTGGGGGCTGAAGCTTTCTTT
CASSQESLGAEAFF
>TRBD2|TRBV4-2|TRBJ2-3|.
TGTGCCAGCAGCCAGGCCGGACTAGCGGGAGTGGGCACAGATACGCAGTATTTT
CASSQAGLAGVGTDTQYF
>TRBD2|TRBV3-1|TRBJ2-5|.
TGTGCCAGCAGCCAAGATCCAGAGGGAGGGCCTACTAAGACCCAGTACTTC
CASSQDPEGGPTKTQYF
>TRBD1|TRBV3-1|TRBJ2-4|.
TGTGCCAGCAGCCGACAGGGAATGAACATTCAGTACTTC
CASSRQGMNIQYF
>.|TRBV27|TRBJ1-5|many
TGTGCCAGCAGCCCGGGGCGAGGATATCAGCCCCAGCATTTT
CASSPGRGYQPQHF
>.|TRBV11-2|TRBJ2-7|many
TGTGCCAGCAGCTTACCCATCGGGCAGCAGTACTTC
CASSLPIGQQYF
>.|TRBV28|TRBJ2-1|many
TGTGCCAGCAGTTCACTGTACAATGAGCAGTTCTTC
CASSSLYNEQFF
>TRBD2|TRBV9|TRBJ2-5|many
TGTGCCAGCAGCGCCCTGACTAGCGGGGCCCAAGAGACCCAGTACTTC
CASSALTSGAQETQYF
>.|TRBV24-1|TRBJ1-4|few
TGTGCCACCAGTGATTCCGGGACCGAGAATGAAAAACTGTTTTTT
CATSDSGTENEKLFF
>.|TRBV5-1|TRBJ1-4|many
TGCGCCAGCAGCTTGACCGGACCCACAACTAATGAAAAACTGTTTTTT
CASSLTGPTTNEKLFF
>.|TRBV12-3/TRBV12-4|TRBJ1-5|few
TGTGCCAGCAGTGTCCGGGACGCGGGCAATCAGCCCCAGCATTTT
CASSVRDAGNQPQHF
>.|TRBV5-6|TRBJ2-2|.
TGTGCCAGCAGCTTGGCCATGGCGGGCTACACCGGGGAGCTGTTTTTT
CASSLAMAGYTGELFF
>.|TRBV7-9|TRBJ2-2|few
TGTGCCAGCAGCTTAGCACTACTGAACACCGGGGAGCTGTTTTTT
CASSLALLNTGELFF
>TRBD1|TRBV28|TRBJ1-4|many
TGTGCCAGCAGTCCATACAGGGGGCGGCCGACTAATGAAAAACTGTTTTTT
CASSPYRGRPTNEKLFF
>TRBD1|TRBV7-2|TRBJ1-4|.
TGTGCCAGCAGCGCGGGGGCTCTCAGGGGGCTAACTAATGAAAAACTGTTTTTT
CASSAGALRGLTNEKLFF
>.|TRBV28|TRBJ2-5|few
TGTGCCAGCAGTCCCGCCCCATCCTACACCGACTTC
CASSPAPSYTDF
>.|TRBV20-1|TRBJ2-1|few
TGCAGTGCTAGTTCTCTCTTGCCGGGACTGGACACCAATGAGCAGTTCTTC
CSASSLLPGLDTNEQFF
>.|TRBV7-8|TRBJ1-5|many
TGTGCCAGCAGCCCCCCTCCTGGCCGGATGCCCCAGCATTTT
CASSPPPGRMPQHF
>.|TRBV6-2/TRBV6-3|TRBJ2-1|many
TGTGCCAGCAGTTACGTTCTAGCGACCATCGGTAGCTCCTACAATGAGCAGTTCTTC
CASSYVLATIGSSYNEQFF
>.|TRBV6-1|TRBJ2-5|few
TGTGCCAGCAGGGCTAGGACAGCAGTTGAGACCCAGTACTTC
CASRARTAVETQYF
>TRBD1|TRBV6-1|TRBJ1-1|.
TGTGCCAGCAGTTTGCCCGACAGGGAGGGTGAAGCTTTCTTT
CASSLPDREGEAFF
>.|TRBV20-1|TRBJ2-1|.
TGCAGTGCTAGAGGGGAGCAGTTAACAGGGAATGAGCAGTTCTTC
CSARGEQLTGNEQFF
>TRBD2|TRBV5-1|TRBJ2-1|few
TGCGCCAGCAGCCCACGGACTAGCGGGGCGAATGAGCAGTTCTTC
CASSPRTSGANEQFF
>.|TRBV9|TRBJ1-1|.
TGTGCCAGCAGCGTAGGACTGCTGGCGGACTCTGAAGCTTTCTTT
CASSVGLLADSEAFF
>.|TRBV2|TRBJ2-7|few
TGTGCCAGCCCGGAAACCTACATTACTAATGACCCCGTTTCCTACGAGCAGTACTTC
CASPETYITNDPVSYEQYF
>TRBD2|TRBV3-1|TRBJ2-7|.
TGTGCCAGCAGCCAAGTGCGAGGACTAGCGGTTTACTACGAGCAGTACTTC
CASSQVRGLAVYYEQYF
>.|TRBV7-2|TRBJ1-1|few
TGTGCCAGCACCGAGACGGTAGGGCCCGGGGAAGCTTTCTTT
CASTETVGPGEAFF
>TRBD2|TRBV5-8|TRBJ2-1|many
TGTGCCAGCAGCCCGAGAGGAGCGGGGGTCTACAATGAGCAGTTCTTC
CASSPRGAGVYNEQFF
>.|TRBV2|TRBJ2-7|many
TGTGCCAGCACCCCCACCGGGAGCCCAGTTGAGCAGTACTTC
CASTPTGSPVEQYF
>.|TRBV6-5|TRBJ2-3|few
TGTGCCAGCAGTTACATCGGGAGCTATACAGATACGCAGTATTTT
CASSYIGSYTDTQYF
>.|TRBV6-5|TRBJ2-7|many
TGTGCCAGCAGTTACCGTGGCGGTGGCTCCTACGAGCAGTACTTC
CASSYRGGGSYEQYF
>TRBD1|TRBV6-1|TRBJ1-4|.
TGTGCCAGCAGTTCCCTTCGGACCCCGGGACAGGGGTTTTTTAATGAAAAACTGTTTTTT
CASSSLRTPGQGFFNEKLFF
>.|TRBV3-1|TRBJ2-1|.
TGTGCCAGCAGCCTCACTAGCATGTTCGACTCCTACAATGAGCAGTTCTTC
CASSLTSMFDSYNEQFF
>.|TRBV7-2|TRBJ2-1|.
TGTGCCAGCAGCTTGCGACAGGCATCCTACAATGAGCAGTTCTTC
CASSLRQASYNEQFF
>.|TRBV27|TRBJ1-6|few
TGTGCCAGCAGTTTATCGCAGGGAATCGGTTCACCCCTCCACTTT
CASSLSQGIGSPLHF
>TRBD2|TRBV12-3/TRBV12-4|TRBJ2-1|many
TGTGCCAGCAGTCCCAGCAGACTAGCAGTTGAGCAGTTCTTC
CASSPSRLAVEQFF
>TRBD2|TRBV24-1|TRBJ2-1|.
TGTGCCACCAGTGATGCACTAGCGGGAGTCAGGAATGAGCAGTTCTTC
CATSDALAGVRNEQFF
>.|TRBV7-2|TRBJ2-2|many
TGTGCCAGCAGTCCAAGTGTGGGGGAGCTGTTTTTT
CASSPSVGELFF
>.|TRBV7-3|TRBJ1-2|.
TGTGCCAGCAGCTTAAAGGGGGGCGAAGGCTACACCTTC
CASSLKGGEGYTF